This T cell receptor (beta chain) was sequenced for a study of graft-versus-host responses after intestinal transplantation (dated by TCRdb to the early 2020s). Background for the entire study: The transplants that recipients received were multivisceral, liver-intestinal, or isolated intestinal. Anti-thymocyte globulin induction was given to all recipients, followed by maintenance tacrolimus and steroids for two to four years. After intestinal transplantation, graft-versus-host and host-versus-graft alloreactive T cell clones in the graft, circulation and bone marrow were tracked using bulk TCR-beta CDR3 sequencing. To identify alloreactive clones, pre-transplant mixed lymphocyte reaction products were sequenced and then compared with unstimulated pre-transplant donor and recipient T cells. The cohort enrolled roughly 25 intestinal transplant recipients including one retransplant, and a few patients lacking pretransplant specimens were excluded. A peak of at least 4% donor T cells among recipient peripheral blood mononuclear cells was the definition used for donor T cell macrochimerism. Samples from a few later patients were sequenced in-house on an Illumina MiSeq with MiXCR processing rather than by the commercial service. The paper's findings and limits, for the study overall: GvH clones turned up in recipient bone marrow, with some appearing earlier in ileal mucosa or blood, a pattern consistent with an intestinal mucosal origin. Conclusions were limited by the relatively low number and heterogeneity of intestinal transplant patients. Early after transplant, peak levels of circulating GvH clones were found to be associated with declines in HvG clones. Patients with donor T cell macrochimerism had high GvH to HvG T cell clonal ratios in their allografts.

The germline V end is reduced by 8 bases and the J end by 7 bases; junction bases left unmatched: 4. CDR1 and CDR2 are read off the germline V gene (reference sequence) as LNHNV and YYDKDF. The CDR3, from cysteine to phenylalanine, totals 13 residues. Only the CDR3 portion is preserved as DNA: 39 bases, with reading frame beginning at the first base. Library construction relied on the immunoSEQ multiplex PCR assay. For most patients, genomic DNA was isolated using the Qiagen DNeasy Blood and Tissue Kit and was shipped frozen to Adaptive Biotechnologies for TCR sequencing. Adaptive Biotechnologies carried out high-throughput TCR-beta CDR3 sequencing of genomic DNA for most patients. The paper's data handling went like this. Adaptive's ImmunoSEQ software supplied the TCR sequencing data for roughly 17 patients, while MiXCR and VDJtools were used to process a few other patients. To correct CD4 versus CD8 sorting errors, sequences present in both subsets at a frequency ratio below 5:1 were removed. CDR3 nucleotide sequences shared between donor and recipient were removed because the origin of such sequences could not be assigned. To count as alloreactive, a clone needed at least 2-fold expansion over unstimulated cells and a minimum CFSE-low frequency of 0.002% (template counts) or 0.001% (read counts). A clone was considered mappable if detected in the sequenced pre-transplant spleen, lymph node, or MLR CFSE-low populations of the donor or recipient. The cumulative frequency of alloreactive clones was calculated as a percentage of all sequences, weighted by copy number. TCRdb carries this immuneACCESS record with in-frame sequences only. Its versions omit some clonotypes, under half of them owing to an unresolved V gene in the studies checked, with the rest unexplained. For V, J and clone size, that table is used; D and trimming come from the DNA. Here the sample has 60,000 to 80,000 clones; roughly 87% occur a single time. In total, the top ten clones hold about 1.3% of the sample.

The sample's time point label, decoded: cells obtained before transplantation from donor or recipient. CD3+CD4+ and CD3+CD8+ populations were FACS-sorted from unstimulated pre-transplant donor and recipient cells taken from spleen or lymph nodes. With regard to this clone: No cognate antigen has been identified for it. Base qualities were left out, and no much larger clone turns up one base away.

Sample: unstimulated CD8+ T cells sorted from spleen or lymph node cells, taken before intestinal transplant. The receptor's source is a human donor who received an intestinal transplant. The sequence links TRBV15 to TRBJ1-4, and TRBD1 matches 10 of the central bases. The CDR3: CATRDRGAEKLFF. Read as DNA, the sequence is TGTGCCACCCGGGACAGGGGCGCTGAAAAACTGTTTTTT.